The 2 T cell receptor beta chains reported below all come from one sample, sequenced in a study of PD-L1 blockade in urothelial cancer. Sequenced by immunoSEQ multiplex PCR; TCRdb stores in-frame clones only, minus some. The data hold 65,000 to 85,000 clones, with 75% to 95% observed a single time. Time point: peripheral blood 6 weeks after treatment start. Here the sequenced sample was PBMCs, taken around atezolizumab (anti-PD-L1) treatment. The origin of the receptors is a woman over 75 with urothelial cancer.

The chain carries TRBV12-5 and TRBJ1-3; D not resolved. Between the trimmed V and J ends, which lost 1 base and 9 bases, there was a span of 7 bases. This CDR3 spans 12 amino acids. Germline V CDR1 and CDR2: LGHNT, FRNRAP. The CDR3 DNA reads TGTGCTAGTGGTTTGGGAATGAGCACCATATATTTT. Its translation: CASGLGMSTIYF.

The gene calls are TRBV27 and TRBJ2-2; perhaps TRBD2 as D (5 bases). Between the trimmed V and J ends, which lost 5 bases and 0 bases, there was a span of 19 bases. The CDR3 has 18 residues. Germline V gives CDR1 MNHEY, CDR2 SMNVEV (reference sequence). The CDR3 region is CASSKSVAGHANTGELFF. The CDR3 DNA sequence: TGTGCCAGCAGTAAATCGGTGGCGGGCCACGCGAACACCGGGGAGCTGTTTTTT.